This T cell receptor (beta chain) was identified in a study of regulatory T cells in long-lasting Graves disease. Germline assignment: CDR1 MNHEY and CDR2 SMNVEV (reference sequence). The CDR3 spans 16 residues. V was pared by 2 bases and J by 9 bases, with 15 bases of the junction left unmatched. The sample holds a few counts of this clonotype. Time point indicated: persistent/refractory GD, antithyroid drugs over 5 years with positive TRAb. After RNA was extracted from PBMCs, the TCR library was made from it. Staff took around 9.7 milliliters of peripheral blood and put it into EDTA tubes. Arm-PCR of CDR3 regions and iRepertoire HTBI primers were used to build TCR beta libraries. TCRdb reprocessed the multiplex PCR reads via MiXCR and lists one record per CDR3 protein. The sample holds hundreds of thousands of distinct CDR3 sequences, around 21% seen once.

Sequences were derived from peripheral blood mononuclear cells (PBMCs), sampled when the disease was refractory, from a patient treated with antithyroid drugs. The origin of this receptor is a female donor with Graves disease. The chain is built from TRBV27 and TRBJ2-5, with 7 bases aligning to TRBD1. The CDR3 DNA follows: TGTGCCAGCAGTTTAAACCCAGGGGGTGTTGTGGAGGCCCAGTACTTC. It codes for CASSLNPGGVVEAQYF.